The T cell receptor beta chain under discussion was sequenced for a study of T cell clonality in common variable immunodeficiency (dated by TCRdb to the mid-2010s). Both CVID patients and healthy controls were predominantly of Caucasian heritage. From each donor, about 5 to 8.5 ml of heparinized peripheral whole blood was collected. Genomic DNA from adults with common variable immune deficiency (CVID) and from healthy adult controls was used for sequencing of TCRbeta CDR3 repertoires. A total of some 22 healthy adult volunteers (approximately 12 female and around 10 male; age range roughly 23 to 75 years, mean age around 31) were included in the control group. Diluted blood was density-centrifuged over Hypaque 1077 or Ficoll-Paque to isolate peripheral blood mononuclear cells. Genomic DNA was obtained from unsorted mononuclear cells through either Qiagen column purification or a centrifugation-based method.

This clone was observed many times. The specificity of this receptor is unknown. The read is 3 residues too short to cover the CDR3 end, so that end is filled in from the germline J gene. Trimming takes 4 bases off V and 0 bases off J; junction bases not matched to a gene: 10. The germline V gene (reference sequence) gives CDR1 as DFQATT and CDR2 as SNEGSKA. The cysteine opens and the phenylalanine closes a CDR3 of 16 amino acids. Sequencing covers 39 bases of the CDR3, shown here with the frame starting at base 1. Here is what the overall study found, with its caveats: Even though DNA input was equal, the average per sample came to 82,000 or so unique sequences for controls compared with some 29,000 for CVID samples. Fewer TCRbeta clones were shared among CVID subjects than among healthy controls (p < 0.0001). CVID TCRbeta sequences reportedly showed fewer deletions and N-nucleotide insertions and lacked highly modified clones with 13 or more V deletions. It was noted by the authors that sequencing of the repertoires of T cell subpopulations would be needed to clarify the cause of the increased clonality in CVID. Increased TCRbeta clonality was found in CVID subjects compared with healthy controls (t-test p = 0.018), with the increase being most characteristic of about a third of subjects. Differences among patients in the CVID cohort limited the correlations between repertoire features and clinical complications.

For sequencing input, CVID and control samples contributed equivalent amounts of genomic DNA. For every sample, a 60 bp segment covering the rearranged TCRbeta CDR3 region was amplified and then sequenced. The immunoSEQ assay, a bias-corrected multiplex PCR combined with high-throughput sequencing, was used for TCRbeta amplification. The original pipeline was this. Every unique nucleotide sequence was considered a clone and was annotated with V, D and J genes, copy number and frequency. Sequences were labeled productive if in frame, and non-productive if out of frame or containing stop codons. Clonality was calculated from Shannon's entropy as previously described. Mean CDR3 Kyte-Doolittle hydropathy was derived from the predicted amino acid sequences of productive clones. Hierarchical clustering of scaled V gene usage was performed with the R hclust function using Manhattan distance and complete linkage. Sharing of clones by CDR3 amino acid sequence was evaluated by resampling 12 repertoires per group over 100 rounds. The repertoires were screened for around 70 published EBV-specific TCRbeta sequences and 200 to 250 published CMV-specific TCRbeta sequences. After two CVID samples that produced fewer than 10,000 sequences were dropped from the analysis, 35 to 50 CVID repertoires remained. In TCRdb, the immuneACCESS table is reduced to in-frame sequences with V and J assigned. These tables do not hold every clone; where another copy was compared, an unresolved V gene accounts for under half, and the others remain unexplained. That table gives V, J and clone size, and the DNA gave D and trimming. For this sample, tens of thousands of clones appear and none is a singleton. About 5% of the sample is held by the ten biggest clonotypes.

The sequence is built from TRBV20-1 and TRBJ2-7, with 9 bases aligning to TRBD2. The TCR comes from a person between 18 and 75 years old in good health. Sequencing used peripheral blood mononuclear cells. CDR3 bases read: TGCAGTGCTATGGGCGGGAGGGCCCAGAGCTCCTACGAG. Its protein is CSAMGGRAQSSYE. The full-length CDR3 reads as CSAMGGRAQSSYEQYF.